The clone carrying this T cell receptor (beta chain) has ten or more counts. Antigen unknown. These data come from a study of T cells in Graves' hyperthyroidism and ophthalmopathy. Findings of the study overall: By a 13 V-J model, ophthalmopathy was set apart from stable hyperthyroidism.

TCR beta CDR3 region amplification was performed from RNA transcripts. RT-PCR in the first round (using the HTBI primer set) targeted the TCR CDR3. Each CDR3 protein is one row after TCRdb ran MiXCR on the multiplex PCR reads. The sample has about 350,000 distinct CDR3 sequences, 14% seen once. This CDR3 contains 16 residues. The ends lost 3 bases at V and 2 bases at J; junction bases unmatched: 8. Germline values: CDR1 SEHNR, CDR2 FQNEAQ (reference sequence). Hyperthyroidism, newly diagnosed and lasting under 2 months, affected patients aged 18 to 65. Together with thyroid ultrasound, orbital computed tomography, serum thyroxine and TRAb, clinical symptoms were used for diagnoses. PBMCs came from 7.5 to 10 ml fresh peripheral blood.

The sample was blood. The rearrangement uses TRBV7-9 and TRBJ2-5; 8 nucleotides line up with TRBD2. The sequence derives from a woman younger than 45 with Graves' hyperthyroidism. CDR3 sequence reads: CASSFSGREEQETQYF. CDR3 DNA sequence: TGTGCCAGCAGCTTTTCCGGGAGGGAGGAGCAAGAGACCCAGTACTTC.